The TCR beta chain described here comes from a study of blood T cell repertoires in COVID-19. Study-level information: Both acute and convalescent COVID-19 samples were obtained from the United States, Italy and Spain.

Only in-frame clones appear in the TCRdb table, and some are missing; sequencing was by immunoSEQ multiplex PCR. The sample includes 50,000 to 70,000 clones, roughly three quarters of them seen just once. Germline lookup yields CDR1 SGHDT and CDR2 YYEEEE. With V trimmed by 0 bases and J by 13 bases, 14 bases remained unmatched. The CDR3 spans 16 residues. This clone is a singleton in its sample. This receptor was identified in a man aged 60 to 75 with acute or convalescent COVID-19. Sequences were obtained from peripheral blood. The chain recombines TRBV5-6 with TRBJ2-1; 9 bases map to TRBD2. CDR3 nucleotides: TGTGCCAGCAGCTTGGGGAAGGGACTAGCCTGGCAGAACCAGTTCTTC. Translated, it gives CASSLGKGLAWQNQFF. The full variable domain, its missing parts supplied by reference TRBV5-6 and TRBJ2-1, is DAGVTQSPTHLIKTRGQQVTLRCSPKSGHDTVSWYQQALGQGPQFIFQYYEEEERQRGNFPDRFSGHQFPNYSSELNVNALLLGDSALYLCASSLGKGLAWQNQFFGPGTRLTVL.